The TCR beta chain under discussion was sequenced for a study of tumor-infiltrating lymphocytes in primary liver carcinoma. Study-wide context: Tumor stage was T1-T3 N0M0, and tumor size was roughly 4.2 to 10 cm across.

CDR3 length: 12 amino acids. In germline, CDR1 is SGHTA, CDR2 FQGNSA. The ends were cut back, 5 bases at V and 9 bases at J, with 11 bases in the middle. For this clonotype: As yet, its antigen is unknown. In this CDR3 the conserved last residue, phenylalanine or tryptophan, is missing, so a read error is likely.

A constant-region primer primed TCR beta cDNA synthesis from about 490 ng of total RNA. Three nested multiplex PCR rounds, a slightly modified ARM-PCR method, built the TCR beta libraries. Both of the initial two PCR rounds ran for 10 cycles and employed TRBV1-TRBV30 forward primers alongside a C-beta reverse primer. TCRdb itself ran the multiplex PCR reads through MiXCR, one entry per CDR3 protein. This table holds fewer than 80,000 distinct CDR3 sequences, roughly 69% found once. Study results and limitations: Reduced overlap was seen in tumor-adjacent and tumor-blood pairs versus tumor region pairs.

Unsorted bulk tissue (roughly 18-32 mg) underwent RNA and DNA co-extraction. Primary liver carcinoma, confirmed by histopathology, was surgically resected. No patient had received treatment, and all had chronic HBV infection. The chain is built from TRBV7-2 and TRBJ2-1; D may be TRBD2 (6 bases). The receptor was isolated from a man in his forties or fifties with primary liver carcinoma and hepatitis B virus infection. The sequencing sample was made of tumor-adjacent normal liver tissue. The CDR3 DNA reads as TGTGCCAGCAGCCTAACGGGAGTTGAGCAGTTCTGT. Translating gives CASSLTGVEQFC.